This record looks at one T cell receptor (beta chain) sequence and its context. Its antigen is not known. One junction end does not reproduce the germline sequence, and a read error may be involved. The PCR used 60 Vbeta and 13 Jbeta primers. Assay: immunoSEQ multiplex PCR; the TCRdb copy retains only in-frame clones and omits some. The sample has approximately 72,000 clones; roughly 79% are singletons. These data are taken from a study of cytomegalovirus exposure and HLA in healthy donors. In the study overall: Unique TCRs numbering approximately 81 million, obtained from HLA-typed donors, made up an early data release. Notes on the study in general: A few of the chains that were CMV-associated were confirmed in vitro to be specific for CMV antigens.

Per the germline V gene, CDR1 is SEHNR and CDR2 is FQNEAQ (reference sequence). CDR3 size: 16 residues. Sample: PBMCs. The TCR was taken from a male donor in good health and CMV-seropositive. This chain joins TRBV7-9 and TRBJ1-1, with 10 nucleotides matching TRBD1. CDR3 in DNA: TGTTCCAGCAGCTTATCGACAGGGGGCGCGAACACTGAAGCTTTCTTT. Translating it yields CSSSLSTGGANTEAFF.